This TCR beta chain was recovered during a study of Ad26.COV2.S vaccination and SARS-CoV-2 variants. The treatment: some 19 received Ad26.COV2.S at low or high dose, single or two shots; 5 received placebo; per-sample allocation not given. Collection of the samples took place on day 63 after the first injection of vaccine or placebo. CDR3 length: 16 amino acids. From germline, CDR1 is MNHNY and CDR2 SVGAGI (reference sequence). The ends lost 2 bases at V and 6 bases at J; junction bases unmatched: 11. The table came from immunoSEQ multiplex PCR; TCRdb's copy has only in-frame clones and leaves some out. The data hold hundreds of thousands of clones, with around 90% observed a single time.

The chain recombines TRBV6-6 with TRBJ2-3; 7 positions agree with TRBD2. The sequence was obtained from a person between 18 and 65 years old who received the Ad26.COV2.S COVID-19 vaccine or a placebo. This sample comprised peripheral blood, obtained in a trial of Ad26.COV2.S vaccine versus placebo. The CDR3 reads CASSYREALTGDTQYF. CDR3 DNA sequence: TGTGCCAGCAGTTACCGGGAGGCTTTGACGGGGGATACGCAGTATTTT.